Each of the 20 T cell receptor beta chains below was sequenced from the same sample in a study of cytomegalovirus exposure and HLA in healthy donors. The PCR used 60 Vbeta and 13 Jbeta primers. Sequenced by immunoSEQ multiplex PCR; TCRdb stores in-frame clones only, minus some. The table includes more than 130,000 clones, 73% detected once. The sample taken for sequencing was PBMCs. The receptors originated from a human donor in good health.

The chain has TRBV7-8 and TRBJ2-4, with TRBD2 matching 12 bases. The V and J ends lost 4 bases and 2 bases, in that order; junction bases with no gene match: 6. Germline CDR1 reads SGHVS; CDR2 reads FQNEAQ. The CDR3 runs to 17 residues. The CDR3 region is CASSSSSGRGSKNIQYF. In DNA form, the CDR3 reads TGTGCCAGCAGCTCGTCTAGCGGGAGGGGGTCCAAAAACATTCAGTACTTC. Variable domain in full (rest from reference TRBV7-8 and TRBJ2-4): GAGVSQSPRYKVAKRGQDVALRCDPISGHVSLFWYQQALGQGPEFLTYFQNEAQLDKSGLPSDRFFAERPEGSVSTLKIQRTQQEDSAVYLCASSSSSGRGSKNIQYFGAGTRLSVL.

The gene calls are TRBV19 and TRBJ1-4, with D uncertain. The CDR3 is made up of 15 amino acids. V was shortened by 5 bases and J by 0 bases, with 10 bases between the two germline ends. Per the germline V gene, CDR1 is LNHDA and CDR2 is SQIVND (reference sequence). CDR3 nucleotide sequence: TGTGCCAGTAGTGCCACAGCTGCAACTAATGAAAAACTGTTTTTT. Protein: CASSATAATNEKLFF.

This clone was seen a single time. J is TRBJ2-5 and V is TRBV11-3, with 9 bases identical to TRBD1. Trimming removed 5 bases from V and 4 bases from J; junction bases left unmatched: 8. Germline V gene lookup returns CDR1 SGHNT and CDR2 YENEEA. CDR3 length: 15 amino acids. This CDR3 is CASSPGDREVETQYF. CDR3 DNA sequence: TGTGCCAGCAGCCCGGGGGACAGGGAGGTAGAGACCCAGTACTTC.

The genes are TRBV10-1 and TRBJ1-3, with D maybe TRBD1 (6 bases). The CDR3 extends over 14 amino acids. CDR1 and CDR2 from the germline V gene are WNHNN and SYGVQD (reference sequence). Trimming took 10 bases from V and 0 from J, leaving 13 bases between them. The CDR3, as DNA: TGCGCCAAACCGGGACAAAACTCTGGAAACACCATATATTTT. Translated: CAKPGQNSGNTIYF.

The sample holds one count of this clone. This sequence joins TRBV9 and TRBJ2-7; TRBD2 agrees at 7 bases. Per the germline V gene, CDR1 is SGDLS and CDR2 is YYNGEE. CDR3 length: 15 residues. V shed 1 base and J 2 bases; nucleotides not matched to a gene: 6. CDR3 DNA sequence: TGTGCCAGCAGCGTAACAGCGGGGTCGACCTACGAGCAGTACTTC. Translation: CASSVTAGSTYEQYF.

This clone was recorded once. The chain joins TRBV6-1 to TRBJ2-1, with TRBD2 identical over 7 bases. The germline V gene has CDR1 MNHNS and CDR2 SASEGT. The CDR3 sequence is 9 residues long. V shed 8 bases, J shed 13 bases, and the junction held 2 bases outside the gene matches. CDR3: CASGGGQFF. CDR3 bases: TGTGCCAGCGGGGGGGGACAGTTCTTC.

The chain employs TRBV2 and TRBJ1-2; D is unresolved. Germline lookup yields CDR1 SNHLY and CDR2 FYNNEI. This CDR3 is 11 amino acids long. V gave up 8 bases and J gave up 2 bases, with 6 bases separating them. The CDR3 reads CASHRNYGYTF. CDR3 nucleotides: TGTGCCAGCCACCGGAACTATGGCTACACCTTC.

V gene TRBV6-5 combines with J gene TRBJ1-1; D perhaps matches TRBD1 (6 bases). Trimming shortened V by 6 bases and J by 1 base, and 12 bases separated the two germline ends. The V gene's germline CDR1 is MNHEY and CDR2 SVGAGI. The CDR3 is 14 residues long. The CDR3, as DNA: TGTGCCAGCAGCGATAGGGACACGAACACTGAAGCTTTCTTT. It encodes CASSDRDTNTEAFF.

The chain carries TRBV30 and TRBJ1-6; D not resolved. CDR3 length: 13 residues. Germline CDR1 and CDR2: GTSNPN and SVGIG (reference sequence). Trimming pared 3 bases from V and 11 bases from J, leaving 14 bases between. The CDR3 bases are TGTGCCTGGAGGCCTGGTTCTGGGCCACCCCTCCACTTT. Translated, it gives CAWRPGSGPPLHF.

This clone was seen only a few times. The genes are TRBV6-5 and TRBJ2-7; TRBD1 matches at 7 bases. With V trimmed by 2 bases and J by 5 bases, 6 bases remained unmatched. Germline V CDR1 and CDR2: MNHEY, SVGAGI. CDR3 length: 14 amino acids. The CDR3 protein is CASSYIQGSHEQYF. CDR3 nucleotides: TGTGCCAGCAGTTACATACAGGGGTCCCACGAGCAGTACTTC.

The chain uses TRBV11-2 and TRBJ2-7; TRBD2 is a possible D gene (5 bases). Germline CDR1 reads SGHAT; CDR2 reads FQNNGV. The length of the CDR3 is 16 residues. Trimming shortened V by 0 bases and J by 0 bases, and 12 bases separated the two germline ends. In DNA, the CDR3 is TGTGCCAGCAGCTTAGAGTCTGCAGCGGACTCCTACGAGCAGTACTTC. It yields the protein CASSLESAADSYEQYF.

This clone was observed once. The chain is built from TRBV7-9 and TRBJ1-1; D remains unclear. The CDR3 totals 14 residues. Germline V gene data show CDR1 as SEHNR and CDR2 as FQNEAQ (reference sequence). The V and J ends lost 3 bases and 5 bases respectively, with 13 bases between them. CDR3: CASSFSGGGTEAFF. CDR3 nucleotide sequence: TGTGCCAGCAGCTTCTCAGGAGGTGGGACTGAAGCTTTCTTT.

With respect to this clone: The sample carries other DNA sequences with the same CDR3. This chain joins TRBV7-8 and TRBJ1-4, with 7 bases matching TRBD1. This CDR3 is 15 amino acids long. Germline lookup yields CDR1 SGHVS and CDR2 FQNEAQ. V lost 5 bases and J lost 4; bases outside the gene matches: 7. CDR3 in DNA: TGTGCCAGCAGCCTAGGGGACAGAGATAATGAAAAACTGTTTTTT. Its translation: CASSLGDRDNEKLFF.

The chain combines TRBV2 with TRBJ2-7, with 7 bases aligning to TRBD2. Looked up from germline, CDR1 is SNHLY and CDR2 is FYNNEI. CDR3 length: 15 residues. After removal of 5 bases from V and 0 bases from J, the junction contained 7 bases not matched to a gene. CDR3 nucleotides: TGTGCCAGCAGTCATAGCGGGTCTAGCTCCTACGAGCAGTACTTC. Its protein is CASSHSGSSSYEQYF. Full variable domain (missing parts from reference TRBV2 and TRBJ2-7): EPEVTQTPSHQVTQMGQEVILRCVPISNHLYFYWYRQILGQKVEFLVSFYNNEISEKSEIFDDQFSVERPDGSNFTLKIRSTKLEDSAMYFCASSHSGSSSYEQYFGPGTRLTVT.

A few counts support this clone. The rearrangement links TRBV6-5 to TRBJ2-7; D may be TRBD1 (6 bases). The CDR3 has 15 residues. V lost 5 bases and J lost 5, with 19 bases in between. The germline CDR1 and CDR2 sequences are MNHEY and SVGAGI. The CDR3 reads CASSITGSFVNEQYF. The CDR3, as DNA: TGTGCCAGCAGTATAACAGGGAGTTTTGTAAACGAGCAGTACTTC.

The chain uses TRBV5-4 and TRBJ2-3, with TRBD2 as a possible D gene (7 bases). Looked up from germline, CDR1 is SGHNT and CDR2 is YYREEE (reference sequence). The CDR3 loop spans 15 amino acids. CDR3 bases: TGTGCTATGGTAGTGGGGGGGCAGGTGGCAGATACGCAGTATTTT. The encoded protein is CAMVVGGQVADTQYF.

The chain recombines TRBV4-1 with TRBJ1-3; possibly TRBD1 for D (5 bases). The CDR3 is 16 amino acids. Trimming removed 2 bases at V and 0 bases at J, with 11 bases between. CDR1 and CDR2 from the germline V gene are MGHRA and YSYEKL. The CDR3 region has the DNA TGCGCCAGCAGCCAACCCGGGGGGTCCTCTGGAAACACCATATATTTT. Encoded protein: CASSQPGGSSGNTIYF.

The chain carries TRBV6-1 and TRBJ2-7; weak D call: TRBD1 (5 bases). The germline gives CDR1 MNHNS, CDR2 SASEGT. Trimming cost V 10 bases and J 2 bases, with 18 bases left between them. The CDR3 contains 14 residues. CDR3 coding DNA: TGTGCCACCCTAAAGACAGTCTATGCCTACGAGCAGTACTTC. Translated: CATLKTVYAYEQYF.

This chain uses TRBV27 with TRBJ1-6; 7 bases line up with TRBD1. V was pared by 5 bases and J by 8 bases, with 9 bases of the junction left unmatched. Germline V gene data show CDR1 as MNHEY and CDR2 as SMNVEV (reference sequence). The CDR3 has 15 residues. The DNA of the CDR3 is TGTGCCAGCAGTAGCCGGGACAGAGAATATTCACCCCTCCACTTT. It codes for CASSSRDREYSPLHF.

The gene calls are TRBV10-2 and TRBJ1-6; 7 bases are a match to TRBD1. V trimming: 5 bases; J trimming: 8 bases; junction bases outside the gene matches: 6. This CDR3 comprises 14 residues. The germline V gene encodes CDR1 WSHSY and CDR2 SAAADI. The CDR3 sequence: CASSKGGADSPLHF. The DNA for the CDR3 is TGCGCCAGCAGTAAAGGGGGCGCCGATTCACCCCTCCACTTT.